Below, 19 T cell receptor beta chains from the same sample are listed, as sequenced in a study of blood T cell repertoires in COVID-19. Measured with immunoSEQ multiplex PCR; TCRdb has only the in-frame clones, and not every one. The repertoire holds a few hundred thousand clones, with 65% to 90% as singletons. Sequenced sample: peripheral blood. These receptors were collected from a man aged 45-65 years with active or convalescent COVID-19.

CDR3 sequence (DNA): TGTGCCAGCAGTCCCGGGACTAGCAGACAAGAGACCCAGTACTTC. Amino acid sequence: CASSPGTSRQETQYF. The chain joins TRBV28 to TRBJ2-5; TRBD2 agrees at 9 bases. There are 15 residues in the CDR3. V lost 5 bases, J lost 2 bases, and 6 bases stayed unmatched. Per the germline V gene, CDR1 is MDHEN and CDR2 is SYDVKM.

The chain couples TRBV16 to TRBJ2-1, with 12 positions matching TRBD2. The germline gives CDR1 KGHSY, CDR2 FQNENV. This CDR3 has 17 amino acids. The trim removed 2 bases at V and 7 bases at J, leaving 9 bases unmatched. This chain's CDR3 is CASSQPFGLAGSNEQFF. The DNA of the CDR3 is TGTGCCAGCAGCCAACCTTTTGGACTAGCGGGGTCAAATGAGCAGTTCTTC. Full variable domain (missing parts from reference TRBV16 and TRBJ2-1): GEEVAQTPKHLVRGEGQKAKLYCAPIKGHSYVFWYQQVLKNEFKFLISFQNENVFDETGMPKERFSAKCLPNSPCSLEIQATKLEDSAVYFCASSQPFGLAGSNEQFFGPGTRLTVL.

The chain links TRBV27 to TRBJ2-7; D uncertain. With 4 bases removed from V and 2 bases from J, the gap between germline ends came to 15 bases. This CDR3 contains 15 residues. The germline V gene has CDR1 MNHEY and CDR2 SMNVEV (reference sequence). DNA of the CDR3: TGTGCCAGCAGTTCTCGCGCTTTACCTACCTACGAGCAGTACTTC. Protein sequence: CASSSRALPTYEQYF.

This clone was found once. Here the CDR3 DNA reads TGCAGCGTTGGACAAACAGGGAATCAGCCCCAGCATTTT. It yields the protein CSVGQTGNQPQHF. The chain recombines TRBV29-1 with TRBJ1-5, with D perhaps matching TRBD1 (6 bases). With 4 bases removed from V and 4 bases from J, the gap between germline ends came to 11 bases. The CDR3 consists of 13 residues. Germline CDR1 and CDR2: SQVTM and ANQGSEA.

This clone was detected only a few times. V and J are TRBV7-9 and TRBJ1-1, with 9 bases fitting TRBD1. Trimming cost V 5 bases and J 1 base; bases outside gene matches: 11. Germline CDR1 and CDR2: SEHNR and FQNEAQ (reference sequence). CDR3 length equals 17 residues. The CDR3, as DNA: TGTGCCAGCAGCACAAGTCCCGGACAGGGGCCGAACACTGAAGCTTTCTTT. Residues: CASSTSPGQGPNTEAFF. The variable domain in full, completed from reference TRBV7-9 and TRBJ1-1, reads DTGVSQNPRHKITKRGQNVTFRCDPISEHNRLYWYRQTLGQGPEFLTYFQNEAQLEKSRLLSDRFSAERPKGSFSTLEIQRTEQGDSAMYLCASSTSPGQGPNTEAFFGQGTRLTVV.

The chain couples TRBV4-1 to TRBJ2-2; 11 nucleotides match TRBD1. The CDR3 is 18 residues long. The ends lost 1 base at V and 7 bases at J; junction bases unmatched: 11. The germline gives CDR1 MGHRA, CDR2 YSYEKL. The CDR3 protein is CASSQVGRRTGGFGELFF. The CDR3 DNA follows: TGCGCCAGCAGCCAAGTTGGTAGGAGGACAGGGGGCTTCGGGGAGCTGTTTTTT.

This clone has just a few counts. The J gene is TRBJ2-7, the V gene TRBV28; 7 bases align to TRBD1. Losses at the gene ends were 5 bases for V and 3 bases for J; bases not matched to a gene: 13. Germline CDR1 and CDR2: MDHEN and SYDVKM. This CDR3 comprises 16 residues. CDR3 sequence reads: CASSTTGNTQVYEQYF. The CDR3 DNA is TGTGCCAGCAGTACGACAGGGAACACCCAAGTCTACGAGCAGTACTTC. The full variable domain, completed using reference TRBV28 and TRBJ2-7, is DVKVTQSSRYLVKRTGEKVFLECVQDMDHENMFWYRQDPGLGLRLIYFSYDVKMKEKGDIPEGYSVSREKKERFSLILESASTNQTSMYLCASSTTGNTQVYEQYFGPGTRLTVT.

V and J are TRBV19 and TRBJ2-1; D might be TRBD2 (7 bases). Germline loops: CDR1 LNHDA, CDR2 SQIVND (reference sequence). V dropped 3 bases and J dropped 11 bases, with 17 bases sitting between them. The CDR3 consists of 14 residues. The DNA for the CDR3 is TGTGCCAGTAGTATGGGGGGGCAGAACGGTCAGCAGTTCTTC. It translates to CASSMGGQNGQQFF.

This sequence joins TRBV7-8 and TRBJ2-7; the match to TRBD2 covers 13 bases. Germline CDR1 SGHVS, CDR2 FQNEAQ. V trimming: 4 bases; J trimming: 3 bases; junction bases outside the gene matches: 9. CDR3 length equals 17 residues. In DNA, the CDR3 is TGTGCCAGCAGCTCCGGACTAGCGGGAGCCCTACTCTACGAGCAGTACTTC. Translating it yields CASSSGLAGALLYEQYF. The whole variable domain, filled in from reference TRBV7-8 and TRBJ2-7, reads GAGVSQSPRYKVAKRGQDVALRCDPISGHVSLFWYQQALGQGPEFLTYFQNEAQLDKSGLPSDRFFAERPEGSVSTLKIQRTQQEDSAVYLCASSSGLAGALLYEQYFGPGTRLTVT.

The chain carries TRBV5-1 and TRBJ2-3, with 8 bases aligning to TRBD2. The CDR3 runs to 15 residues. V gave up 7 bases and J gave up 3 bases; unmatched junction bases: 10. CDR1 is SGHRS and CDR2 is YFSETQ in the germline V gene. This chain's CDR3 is CASGLGGVATDTQYF. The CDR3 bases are TGCGCCAGCGGTCTCGGGGGGGTGGCAACAGATACGCAGTATTTT.

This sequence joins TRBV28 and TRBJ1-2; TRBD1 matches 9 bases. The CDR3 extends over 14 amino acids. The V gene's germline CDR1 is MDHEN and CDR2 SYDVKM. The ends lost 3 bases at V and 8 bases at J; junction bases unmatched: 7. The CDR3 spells CASSLGDRAGGYTF. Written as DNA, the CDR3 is TGTGCCAGCAGTTTGGGGGACAGGGCGGGAGGCTACACCTTC.

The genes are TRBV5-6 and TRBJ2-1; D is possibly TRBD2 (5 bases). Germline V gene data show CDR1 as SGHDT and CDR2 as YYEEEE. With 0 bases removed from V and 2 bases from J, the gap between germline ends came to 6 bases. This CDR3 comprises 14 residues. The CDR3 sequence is CASSLDGTYNEQFF. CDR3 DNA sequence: TGTGCCAGCAGCTTGGACGGGACCTACAATGAGCAGTTCTTC.

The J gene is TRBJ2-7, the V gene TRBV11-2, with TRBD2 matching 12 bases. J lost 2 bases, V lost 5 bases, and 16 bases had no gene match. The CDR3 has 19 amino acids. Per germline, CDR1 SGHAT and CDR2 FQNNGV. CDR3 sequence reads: CASSITVPRTSGIAYEQYF. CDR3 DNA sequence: TGTGCCAGCAGCATTACAGTGCCCCGGACTAGCGGGATTGCCTACGAGCAGTACTTC.

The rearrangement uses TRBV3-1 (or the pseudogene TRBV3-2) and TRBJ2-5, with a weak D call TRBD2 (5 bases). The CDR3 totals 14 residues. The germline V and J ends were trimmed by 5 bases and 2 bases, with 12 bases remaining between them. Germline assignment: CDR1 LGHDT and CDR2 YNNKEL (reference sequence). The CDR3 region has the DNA TGTGCCAGCAGCGAGATACTAGGTCAAGAGACCCAGTACTTC. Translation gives CASSEILGQETQYF.

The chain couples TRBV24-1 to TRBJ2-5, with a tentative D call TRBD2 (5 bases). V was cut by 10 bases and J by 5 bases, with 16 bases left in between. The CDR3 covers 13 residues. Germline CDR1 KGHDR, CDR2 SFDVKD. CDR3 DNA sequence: TGTGCCACGTCCCCGGACGGCGGGGAGACCCAGTACTTC. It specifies CATSPDGGETQYF.

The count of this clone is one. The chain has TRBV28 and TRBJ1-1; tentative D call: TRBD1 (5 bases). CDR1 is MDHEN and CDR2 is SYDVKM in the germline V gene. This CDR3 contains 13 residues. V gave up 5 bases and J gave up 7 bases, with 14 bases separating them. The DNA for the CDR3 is TGTGCCAGCAGTACTGGGGGAGGGCATGAAGCTTTCTTT. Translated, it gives CASSTGGGHEAFF.

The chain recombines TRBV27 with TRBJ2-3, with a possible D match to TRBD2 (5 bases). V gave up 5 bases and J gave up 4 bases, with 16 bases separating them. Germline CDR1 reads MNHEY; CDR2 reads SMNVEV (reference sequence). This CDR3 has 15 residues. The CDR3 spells CASSRRGPAPDTQYF. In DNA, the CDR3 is TGTGCCAGCAGTCGCCGGGGTCCAGCCCCAGATACGCAGTATTTT.

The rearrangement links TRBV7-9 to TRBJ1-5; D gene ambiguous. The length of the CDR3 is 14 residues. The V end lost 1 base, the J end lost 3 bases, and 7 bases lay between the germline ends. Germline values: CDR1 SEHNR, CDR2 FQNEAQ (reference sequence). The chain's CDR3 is CASSLETTNQPQHF. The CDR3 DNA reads TGTGCCAGCAGCTTAGAGACAACCAATCAGCCCCAGCATTTT.

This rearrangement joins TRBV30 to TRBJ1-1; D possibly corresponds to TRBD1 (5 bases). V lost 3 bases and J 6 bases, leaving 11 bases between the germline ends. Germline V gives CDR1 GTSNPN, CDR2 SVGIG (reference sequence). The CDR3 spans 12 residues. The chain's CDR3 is CAWSPGRAEAFF. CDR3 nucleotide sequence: TGTGCCTGGAGCCCAGGGAGGGCTGAAGCTTTCTTT. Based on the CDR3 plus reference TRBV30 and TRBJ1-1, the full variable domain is SQTIHQWPATLVQPVGSPLSLECTVEGTSNPNLYWYRQAAGRGLQLLFYSVGIGQISSEVPQNLSASRPQDRQFILSSKKLLLSDSGFYLCAWSPGRAEAFFGQGTRLTVV.